These T cell receptor beta chains were read from a single sample in a study of shared clonotypes between healthy human individuals. Assay: immunoSEQ multiplex PCR; the TCRdb copy retains only in-frame clones and omits some. Of a few hundred thousand clones listed, more than 70% are singletons. Material: PBMCs. The receptors shown here come from a woman aged 35 to 49 in good health. Some clones in this sample may be carry-over from other donors' samples. The CDR3 runs from the conserved cysteine through the conserved F or W. The order of the fields is J gene, V gene, clone size, CDR3 protein. Clone size appears in some rows only: once, few, many, or a class for an expanded clone.

>TRBJ2-3|TRBV29-1|NA
CSVGLAGVGDTQYF
>TRBJ2-7|TRBV11-3|NA
CASSLGGRSGEQYF
>TRBJ2-2|TRBV4-3|NA
CASSQRNTGELFF
>TRBJ1-1|TRBV11-2|NA
CASSLRGQLNTEAFF
>TRBJ1-1|TRBV18|NA
CASLGQGGTEAFF
>TRBJ2-2|TRBV2|NA
CASSVRLAGVSGELFF
>TRBJ2-5|TRBV9|NA
CASSPWDREETQYF
>TRBJ1-5|TRBV4-1|NA
CASSQDVAGIQPQHF
>TRBJ2-7|TRBV21-1|NA
CASSRLAGPSSYEQYF
>TRBJ2-7|TRBV4-2|NA
CASSQGASGSYEQYF
>TRBJ2-7|TRBV7-9|NA
CASSLGSLWAEQYF
>TRBJ2-1|TRBV5-4|NA
CARGLAAKYNEQFF
>TRBJ1-2|TRBV30|NA
CAWSTALNYGYTF
>TRBJ2-7|TRBV7-2|once
CASSTRSYDSYEQYF
>TRBJ2-5|TRBV7-9|NA
CASSLVAATGETQYF